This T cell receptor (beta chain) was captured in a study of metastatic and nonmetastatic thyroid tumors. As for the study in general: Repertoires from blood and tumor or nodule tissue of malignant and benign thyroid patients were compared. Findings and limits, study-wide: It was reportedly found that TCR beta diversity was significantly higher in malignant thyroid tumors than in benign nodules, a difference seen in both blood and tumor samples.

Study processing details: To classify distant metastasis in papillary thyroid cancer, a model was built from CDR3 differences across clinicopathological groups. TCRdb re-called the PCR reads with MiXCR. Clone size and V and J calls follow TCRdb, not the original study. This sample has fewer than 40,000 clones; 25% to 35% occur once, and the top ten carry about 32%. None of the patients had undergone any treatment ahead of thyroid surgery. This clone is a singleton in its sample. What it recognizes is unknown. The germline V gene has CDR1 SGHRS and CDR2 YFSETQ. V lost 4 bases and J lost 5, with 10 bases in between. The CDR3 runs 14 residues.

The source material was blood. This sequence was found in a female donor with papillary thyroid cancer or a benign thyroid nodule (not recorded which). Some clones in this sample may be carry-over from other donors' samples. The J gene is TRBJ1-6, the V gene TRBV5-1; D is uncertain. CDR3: CASSPDPNNSPLHF. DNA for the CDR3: TGCGCCAGCAGCCCCGATCCGAATAATTCACCCCTCCACTTT.